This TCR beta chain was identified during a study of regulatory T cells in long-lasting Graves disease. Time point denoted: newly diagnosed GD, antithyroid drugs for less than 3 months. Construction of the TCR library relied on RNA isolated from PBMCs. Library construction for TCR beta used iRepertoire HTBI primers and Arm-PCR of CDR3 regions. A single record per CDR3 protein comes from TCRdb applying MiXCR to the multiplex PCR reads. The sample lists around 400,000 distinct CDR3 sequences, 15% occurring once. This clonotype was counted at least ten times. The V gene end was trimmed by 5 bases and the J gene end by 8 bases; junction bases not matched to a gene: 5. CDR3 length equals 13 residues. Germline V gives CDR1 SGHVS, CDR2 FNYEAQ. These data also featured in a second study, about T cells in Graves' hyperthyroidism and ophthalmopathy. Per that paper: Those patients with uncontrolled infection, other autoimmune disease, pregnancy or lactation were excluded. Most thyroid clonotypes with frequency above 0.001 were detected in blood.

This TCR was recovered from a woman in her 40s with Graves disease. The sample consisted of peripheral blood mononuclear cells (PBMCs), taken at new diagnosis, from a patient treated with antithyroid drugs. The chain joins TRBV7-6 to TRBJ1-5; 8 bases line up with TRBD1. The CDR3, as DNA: TGTGCCAGCAGCGTGACAGGGGCCGAGCCCCAGCATTTT. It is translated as CASSVTGAEPQHF.